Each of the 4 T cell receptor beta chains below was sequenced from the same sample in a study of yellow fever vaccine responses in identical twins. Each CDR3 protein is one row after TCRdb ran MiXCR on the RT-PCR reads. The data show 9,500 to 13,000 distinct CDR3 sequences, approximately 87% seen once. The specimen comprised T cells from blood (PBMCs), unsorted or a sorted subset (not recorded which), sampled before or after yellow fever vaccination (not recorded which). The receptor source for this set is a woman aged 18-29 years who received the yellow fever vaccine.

Written as DNA, the CDR3 is TGTGCCATCACCTCAGGAGAAGGCTACACCTTC. It specifies CAITSGEGYTF. The V call is TRBV10-3, the J call TRBJ1-2, with no clear D. V was cut by 7 bases and J by 8 bases, with 11 bases left in between. The CDR3 has 11 residues. From germline, CDR1 is ENHRY and CDR2 SYGVKD.

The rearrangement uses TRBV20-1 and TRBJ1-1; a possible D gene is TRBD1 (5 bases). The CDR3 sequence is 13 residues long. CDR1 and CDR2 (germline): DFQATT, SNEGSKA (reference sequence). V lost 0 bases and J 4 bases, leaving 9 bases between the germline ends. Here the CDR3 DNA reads TGCAGTGCTAGAGATTCCGGGGGCACTGAAGCTTTCTTT. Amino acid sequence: CSARDSGGTEAFF.

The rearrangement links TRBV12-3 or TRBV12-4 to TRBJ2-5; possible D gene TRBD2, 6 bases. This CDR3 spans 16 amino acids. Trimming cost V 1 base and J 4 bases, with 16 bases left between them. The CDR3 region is CASSLGLAQSGETQYF. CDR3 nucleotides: TGTGCCAGCAGTTTAGGTCTAGCGCAATCTGGAGAGACCCAGTACTTC.

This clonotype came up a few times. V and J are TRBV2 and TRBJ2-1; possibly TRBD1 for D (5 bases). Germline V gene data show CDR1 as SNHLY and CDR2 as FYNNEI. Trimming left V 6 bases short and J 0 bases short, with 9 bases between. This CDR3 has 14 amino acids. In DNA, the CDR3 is TGTGCCAGCAGCGACAGCATCTCCTACAATGAGCAGTTCTTC. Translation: CASSDSISYNEQFF.